The present TCR beta chain was sequenced within a study of T cell clones after liver transplantation. Study summary: Immunosuppression withdrawal was tried within 2 years after liver transplantation in this trial. A pre-transplant mixed lymphocyte reaction with TCRbeta sequencing defined graft-donor-reactive clones followed in post-transplant blood. Study results and caveats: Migration into the graft, not deletion, may explain lost graft donor-reactive T cells. A larger donor-reactive than third-party decline suggested partial antigen-specific deletion.

As for this clone: Its antigen is still unknown.

The length of the CDR3 is 16 residues. Per germline, CDR1 SGHVS and CDR2 FNYEAQ. J gave up 4 bases and V 5 bases, and 5 bases lay outside the gene matches. Assay: immunoSEQ multiplex PCR; the TCRdb copy retains only in-frame clones and omits some. The table lists some 110,000 clones, around four fifths of them singletons, with 0.99% in the top ten. The chain recombines TRBV7-6 with TRBJ2-1; 13 bases are a match to TRBD2. The sequencing used CD4+ T cells from blood, collected before liver transplant. The receptor's source is a human donor who received a liver transplant. The CDR3 region is CASSHGTSGTYNEQFF. CDR3 bases: TGTGCCAGCAGCCACGGGACTAGCGGGACGTACAATGAGCAGTTCTTC.